The rows below give T cell receptor beta chains drawn from one sample of a study of human T cells and chemical hapten exposure. TCRdb independently ran MiXCR on the RACE reads; one entry per CDR3 protein. This repertoire shows approximately 97,000 distinct CDR3 sequences, roughly a quarter found once; its top ten account for about 9.3%. The sequenced sample was whole blood, obtained in connection with sensitization to the hapten diphenylcyclopropenone (DPC). These receptors were taken from a man aged 35-49 years with alopecia areata. Some clones in this sample may be carry-over from other donors' samples. Both conserved end residues are part of each CDR3. The D gene is left open where the match is weak. Clone size is given for some rows only: seen once, a few or many times, or a class if the clone is expanded.

-	TRBD1	TRBV12-3/TRBV12-4	TRBJ1-4	TGTGCCAGCAGTTTTCGGACAGGCGTAGCTAATGAAAAACTGTTTTTT	CASSFRTGVANEKLFF
-	-	TRBV12-3/TRBV12-4	TRBJ2-1	TGTGCCAGCAGTAACCGTGGAGTAACCACCTACAATGAGCAGTTCTTC	CASSNRGVTTYNEQFF
-	-	TRBV7-9	TRBJ2-3	TGTGCCAGTAGCTTTGGCAGTACTAGCACAGATACGCAGTATTTT	CASSFGSTSTDTQYF
-	-	TRBV10-1	TRBJ1-5	TGCGCCAGCAGTGAGGGCGAGACAGTCTATAGCAATCAGCCCCAGCATTTT	CASSEGETVYSNQPQHF
few	TRBD1	TRBV20-1	TRBJ1-1	TGCAGTGCACCGGACAGGGGAGCTTTCTTT	CSAPDRGAFF
-	-	TRBV20-1	TRBJ2-6	TGCAGTGCTAGTTCCCCCGACGGGGCCAACGTCCTGACTTTC	CSASSPDGANVLTF
few	-	TRBV7-2	TRBJ2-5	TGTGCCAGCAGCTCGGAAGGATGGCAGACCCAGTACTTC	CASSSEGWQTQYF
-	-	TRBV7-9	TRBJ2-7	TGTGCCAGCAGCTCCTCAGCCGTGGACTACGAGCAGTACTTC	CASSSSAVDYEQYF
-	TRBD2	TRBV6-5	TRBJ2-1	TGTGCCAGCAGTTATTTCGGGAGGGTCTACAATGAGCAGTTCTTC	CASSYFGRVYNEQFF
-	-	TRBV6-5	TRBJ1-2	TGTGCCAGCAGTTCAACGGGGCTCTTCTATGGCTACACCTTC	CASSSTGLFYGYTF
few	TRBD1	TRBV6-2/TRBV6-3	TRBJ2-6	TGTGCCAGCAGTCCCGGGACAGGATGGTCTGGGGCCAACGTCCTGACTTTC	CASSPGTGWSGANVLTF
few	-	TRBV3-1	TRBJ2-2	TGTGCCAGCGGGTCCTTCTTGAACACCGGGGAGCTGTTTTTT	CASGSFLNTGELFF
few	-	TRBV5-4	TRBJ2-3	TGTGCCAGCAGTCCTGACTTTACCAGCACAGATACGCAGTATTTT	CASSPDFTSTDTQYF
-	-	TRBV6-1	TRBJ2-2	TGTGCCAGCGAGGTAGTGGCCGGGGAGCTGTTTTTT	CASEVVAGELFF
few	TRBD1	TRBV7-8	TRBJ1-5	TGTGCCAGCAGCGCTGGGACAGGGTTTTTCAGCAATCAGCCCCAGCATTTT	CASSAGTGFFSNQPQHF
few	TRBD2	TRBV12-3/TRBV12-4	TRBJ2-4	TGTGCCAGCAGTGGGAGCGGGGATTTAGCCAAAAACATTCAGTACTTC	CASSGSGDLAKNIQYF
-	-	TRBV28	TRBJ2-3	TGTGCCATGCACCCTCCAATGGCCCCGTCAGGCACAGATACGCAGTATTTT	CAMHPPMAPSGTDTQYF
-	-	TRBV9	TRBJ1-3	TGTGCCAGCAGCGCTTCTTGGGGCCCCTCTGGAAACACCATATATTTT	CASSASWGPSGNTIYF
many	-	TRBV28	TRBJ2-5	TGTGCCAGCAGACCGCAGAATGAAGAGACCCAGTACTTC	CASRPQNEETQYF
many	TRBD2	TRBV7-3	TRBJ2-6	TGTGCCAGCAGCTTATCCGGGACTATCCTCTCTGGGGCCAACGTCCTGACTTTC	CASSLSGTILSGANVLTF